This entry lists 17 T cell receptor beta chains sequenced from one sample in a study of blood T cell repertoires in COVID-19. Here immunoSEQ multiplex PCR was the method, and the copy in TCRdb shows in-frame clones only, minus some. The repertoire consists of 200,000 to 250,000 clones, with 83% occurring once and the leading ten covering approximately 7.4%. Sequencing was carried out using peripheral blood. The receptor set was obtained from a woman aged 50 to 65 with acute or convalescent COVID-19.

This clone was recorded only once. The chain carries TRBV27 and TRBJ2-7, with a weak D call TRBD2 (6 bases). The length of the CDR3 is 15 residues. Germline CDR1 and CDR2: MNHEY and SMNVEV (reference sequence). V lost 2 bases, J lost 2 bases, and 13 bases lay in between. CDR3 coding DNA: TGTGCCAGCAGTTTAAGGCAGGGAGGTACCTACGAGCAGTACTTC. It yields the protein CASSLRQGGTYEQYF.

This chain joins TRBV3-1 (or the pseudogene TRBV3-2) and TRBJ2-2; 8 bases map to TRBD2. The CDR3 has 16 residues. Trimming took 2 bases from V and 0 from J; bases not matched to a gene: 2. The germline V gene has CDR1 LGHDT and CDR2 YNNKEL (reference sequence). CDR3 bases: TGTGCCAGCAGCCAATCTAGCGGGTCGAACACCGGGGAGCTGTTTTTT. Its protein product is CASSQSSGSNTGELFF.

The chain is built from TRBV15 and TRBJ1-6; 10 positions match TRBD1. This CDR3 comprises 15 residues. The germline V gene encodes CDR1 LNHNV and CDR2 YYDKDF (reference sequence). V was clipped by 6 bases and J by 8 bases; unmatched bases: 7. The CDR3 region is CATRRTGTGDSPLHF. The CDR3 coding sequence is TGTGCCACCAGGAGGACCGGGACAGGGGATTCACCCCTCCACTTT.

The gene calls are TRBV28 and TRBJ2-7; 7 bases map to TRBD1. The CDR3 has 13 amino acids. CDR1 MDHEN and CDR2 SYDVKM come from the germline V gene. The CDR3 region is CAIRGPGAHEQYF. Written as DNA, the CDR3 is TGTGCTATAAGGGGGCCAGGGGCCCACGAGCAGTACTTC.

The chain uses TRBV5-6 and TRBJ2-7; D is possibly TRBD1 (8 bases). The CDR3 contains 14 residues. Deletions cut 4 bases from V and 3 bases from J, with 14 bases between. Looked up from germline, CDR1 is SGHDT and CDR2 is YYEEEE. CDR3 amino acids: CASSPYRGGYEQYF. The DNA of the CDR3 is TGTGCCAGCAGCCCATACAGGGGGGGCTACGAGCAGTACTTC.

The CDR3 DNA is TGTGCCACCAAACGGGACAGGGCGACTAACTATGGCTACACCTTC. Translation: CATKRDRATNYGYTF. The chain combines TRBV5-4 with TRBJ1-2; 9 bases are shared with TRBD1. The CDR3 length is 15 residues. Per the germline V gene, CDR1 is SGHNT and CDR2 is YYREEE (reference sequence). V dropped 9 bases and J dropped 0; count of bases not matched to a gene: 9.

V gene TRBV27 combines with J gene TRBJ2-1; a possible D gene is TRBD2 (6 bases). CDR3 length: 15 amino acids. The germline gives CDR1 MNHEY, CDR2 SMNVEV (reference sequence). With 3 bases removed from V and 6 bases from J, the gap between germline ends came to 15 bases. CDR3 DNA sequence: TGTGCCAGCAGTTTCTTCAGACTAGGGGTCAATGAGCAGTTCTTC. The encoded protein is CASSFFRLGVNEQFF.

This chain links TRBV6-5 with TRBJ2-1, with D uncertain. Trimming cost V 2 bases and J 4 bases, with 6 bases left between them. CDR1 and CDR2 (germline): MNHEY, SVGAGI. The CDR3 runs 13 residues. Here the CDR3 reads CASSYGQYNEQFF. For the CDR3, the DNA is TGTGCCAGCAGTTACGGTCAGTACAATGAGCAGTTCTTC.

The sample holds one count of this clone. CDR3 nucleotides: TGTGCCAGCAGGCCGGGGGGGACCAACACTGAAGCTTTCTTT. It translates to CASRPGGTNTEAFF. J is TRBJ1-1 and V is TRBV28; possible D gene TRBD1, 5 bases. V dropped 6 bases and J dropped 2 bases, with 13 bases sitting between them. The CDR3 loop spans 14 amino acids. CDR1 is MDHEN and CDR2 is SYDVKM in the germline V gene. Full variable domain (remainder filled in from reference TRBV28 and TRBJ1-1): DVKVTQSSRYLVKRTGEKVFLECVQDMDHENMFWYRQDPGLGLRLIYFSYDVKMKEKGDIPEGYSVSREKKERFSLILESASTNQTSMYLCASRPGGTNTEAFFGQGTRLTVV.

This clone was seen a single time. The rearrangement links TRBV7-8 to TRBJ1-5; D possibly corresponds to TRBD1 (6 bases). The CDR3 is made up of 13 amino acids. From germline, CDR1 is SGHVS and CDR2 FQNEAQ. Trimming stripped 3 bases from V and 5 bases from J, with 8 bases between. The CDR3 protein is CASSLDRDQPQHF. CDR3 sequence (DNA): TGTGCCAGCAGCTTGGACAGAGATCAGCCCCAGCATTTT.

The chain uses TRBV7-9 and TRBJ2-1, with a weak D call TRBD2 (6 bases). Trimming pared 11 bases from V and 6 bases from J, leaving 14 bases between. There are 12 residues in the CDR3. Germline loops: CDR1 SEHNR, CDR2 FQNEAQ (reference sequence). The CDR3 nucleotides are TGTGCCTCGGAGGGCCCGGGCAATGAGCAGTTCTTC. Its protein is CASEGPGNEQFF.

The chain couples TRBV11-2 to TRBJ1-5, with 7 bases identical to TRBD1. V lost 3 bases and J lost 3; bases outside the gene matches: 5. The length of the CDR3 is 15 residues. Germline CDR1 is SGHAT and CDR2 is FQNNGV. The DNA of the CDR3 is TGTGCCAGCAGCTTGTCACAGGGGAACAATCAGCCCCAGCATTTT. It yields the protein CASSLSQGNNQPQHF.

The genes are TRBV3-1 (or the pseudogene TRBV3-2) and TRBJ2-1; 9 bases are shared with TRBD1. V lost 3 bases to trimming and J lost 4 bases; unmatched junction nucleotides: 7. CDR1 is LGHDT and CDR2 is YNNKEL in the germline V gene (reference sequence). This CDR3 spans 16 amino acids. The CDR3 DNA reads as TGTGCCAGCAGCCAGGGGACAGGGACGTATTACAATGAGCAGTTCTTC. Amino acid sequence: CASSQGTGTYYNEQFF.

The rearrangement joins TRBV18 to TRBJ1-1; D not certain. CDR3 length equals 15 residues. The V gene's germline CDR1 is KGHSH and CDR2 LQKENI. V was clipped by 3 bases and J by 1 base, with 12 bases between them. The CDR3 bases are TGTGCCAGCTCACCGACCAGGCATCAGAACACTGAAGCTTTCTTT. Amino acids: CASSPTRHQNTEAFF. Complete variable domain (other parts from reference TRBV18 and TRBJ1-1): NAGVMQNPRHLVRRRGQEARLRCSPMKGHSHVYWYRQLPEEGLKFMVYLQKENIIDESGMPKERFSAEFPKEGPSILRIQQVVRGDSAAYFCASSPTRHQNTEAFFGQGTRLTVV.

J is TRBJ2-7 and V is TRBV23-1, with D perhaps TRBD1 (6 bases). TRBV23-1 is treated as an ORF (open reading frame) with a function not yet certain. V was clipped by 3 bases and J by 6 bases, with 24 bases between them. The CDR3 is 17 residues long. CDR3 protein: CASSHQTGPGLPREQYF. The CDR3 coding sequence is TGCGCCAGCAGTCACCAGACAGGACCGGGTCTACCTCGCGAGCAGTACTTC.

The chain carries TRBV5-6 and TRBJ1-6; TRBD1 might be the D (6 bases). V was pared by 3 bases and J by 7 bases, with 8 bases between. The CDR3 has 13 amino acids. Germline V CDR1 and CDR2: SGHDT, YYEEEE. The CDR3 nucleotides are TGTGCCAGCAGCTGGACAGAGAATTCACCCCTCCACTTT. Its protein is CASSWTENSPLHF.

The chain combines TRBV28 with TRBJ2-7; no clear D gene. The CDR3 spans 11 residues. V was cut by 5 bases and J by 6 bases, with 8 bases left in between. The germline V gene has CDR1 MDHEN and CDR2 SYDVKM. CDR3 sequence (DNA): TGTGCCAGCAGTCTTCGCAGCGAGCAGTACTTC. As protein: CASSLRSEQYF.